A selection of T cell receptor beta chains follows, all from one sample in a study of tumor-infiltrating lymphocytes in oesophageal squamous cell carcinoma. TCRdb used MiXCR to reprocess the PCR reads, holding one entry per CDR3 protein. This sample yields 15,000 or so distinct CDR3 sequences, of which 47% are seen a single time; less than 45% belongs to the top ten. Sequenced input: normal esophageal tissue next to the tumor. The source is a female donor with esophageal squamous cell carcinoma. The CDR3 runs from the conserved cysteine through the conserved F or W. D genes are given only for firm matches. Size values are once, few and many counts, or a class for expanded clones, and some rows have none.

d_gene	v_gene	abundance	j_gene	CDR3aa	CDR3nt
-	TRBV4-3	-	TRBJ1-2	CASSQDRTGRPYGYTF	TGCGCCAGCAGCCAAGATCGAACAGGTCGGCCCTATGGCTACACCTTC
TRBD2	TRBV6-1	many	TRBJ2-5	CASSLPTGGRFRETQYF	TGTGCCAGCAGTTTACCCACAGGCGGGAGATTTAGGGAGACCCAGTACTTC
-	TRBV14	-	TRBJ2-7	CASTPTYRLTYEQYF	TGTGCCAGCACCCCGACATACCGCCTCACCTACGAGCAGTACTTC
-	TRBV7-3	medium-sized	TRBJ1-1	CASSSQENTEAFF	TGTGCCAGCAGCTCGCAGGAGAACACTGAAGCTTTCTTT
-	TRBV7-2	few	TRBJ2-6	CASSLHRTF	TGTGCCAGCAGCTTACACCGGACTTTC
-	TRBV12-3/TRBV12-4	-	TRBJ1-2	CASSLGGGTRGYTF	TGTGCCAGCAGTTTAGGTGGAGGGACTCGTGGCTACACCTTC
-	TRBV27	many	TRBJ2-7	CASRAYARSYEQYF	TGTGCCAGCAGAGCCTACGCCCGCTCCTACGAGCAGTACTTC
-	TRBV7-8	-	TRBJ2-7	CASSVDSYEQYF	TGTGCCAGCAGCGTGGACAGCTACGAGCAGTACTTC
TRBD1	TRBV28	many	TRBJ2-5	CASSLTPTGQETQYF	TGTGCCAGCAGTTTAACTCCGACAGGGCAAGAGACCCAGTACTTC
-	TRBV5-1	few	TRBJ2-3	CASSRASTDTQYF	TGCGCCAGCAGCAGGGCTTCCACAGATACGCAGTATTTT
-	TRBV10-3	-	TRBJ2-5	CAIKGTSFSETQYF	TGTGCCATCAAAGGGACGTCTTTTTCGGAGACCCAGTACTTC
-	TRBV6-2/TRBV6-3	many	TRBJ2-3	CASSYSAGYTQYF	TGTGCCAGCAGTTACTCCGCAGGATATACGCAGTATTTT
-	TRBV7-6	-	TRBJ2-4	CASSLCQTPKNIQYF	TGTGCCAGCAGCTTATGCCAGACCCCCAAAAACATTCAGTACTTC
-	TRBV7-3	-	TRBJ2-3	CASRKTRGGGDTQYF	TGTGCCAGCAGGAAAACTAGGGGGGGAGGGGATACGCAGTATTTT
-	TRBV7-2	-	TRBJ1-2	CASSSSYNYGYTF	TGTGCCAGCAGCTCAAGTTATAACTATGGCTACACCTTC
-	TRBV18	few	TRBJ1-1	CASSVRNTEAFF	TGTGCCAGCTCAGTTCGGAACACTGAAGCTTTCTTT
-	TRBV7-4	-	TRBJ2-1	CASSLGVVRDEQFF	TGTGCCAGCAGCTTAGGGGTAGTCAGGGATGAGCAGTTCTTC
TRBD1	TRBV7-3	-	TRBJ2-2	CASSPTGQGGELFF	TGTGCCAGCAGCCCCACTGGACAGGGCGGGGAGCTGTTTTTT
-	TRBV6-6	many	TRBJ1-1	CASSYSGGRGEAFF	TGTGCCAGCAGTTACTCGGGGGGGAGGGGTGAAGCTTTCTTT
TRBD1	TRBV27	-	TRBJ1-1	CASSDRARTEAFF	TGTGCCAGCAGTGACAGGGCGAGAACTGAAGCTTTCTTT
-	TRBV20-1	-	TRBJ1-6	CSAPHLFGGETQYF	TGCAGTGCCCCCCACCTCTTTGGGGGAGAGACCCAGTACTTT
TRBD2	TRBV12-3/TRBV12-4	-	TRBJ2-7	CASSFSGGAYEQYF	TGTGCCAGCAGTTTCAGCGGGGGGGCCTACGAGCAGTACTTC
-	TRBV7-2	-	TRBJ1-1	CASSILVNTEAFF	TGTGCCAGCAGCATTCTTGTGAACACTGAAGCTTTCTTT
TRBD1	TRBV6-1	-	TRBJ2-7	CASSPPGQGAFEQYF	TGTGCCAGCAGTCCCCCGGGACAGGGGGCTTTCGAGCAGTACTTC
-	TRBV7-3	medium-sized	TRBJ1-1	CASSLTSDTEAFF	TGTGCCAGCAGCTTAACGTCCGACACTGAAGCTTTCTTT
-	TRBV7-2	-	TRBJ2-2	CASSSLRSGELFF	TGTGCCAGCAGCTCCCTCCGGTCCGGGGAGCTGTTTTTT
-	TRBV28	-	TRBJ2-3	CASSRQPTDTQYF	TGTGCCAGCAGTCGACAGCCCACAGATACGCAGTATTTT
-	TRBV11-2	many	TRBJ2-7	CASSLVRGSYEQYF	TGTGCCAGCAGCTTAGTGCGGGGCTCCTACGAGCAGTACTTC
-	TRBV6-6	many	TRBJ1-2	CASSYSNSGQIGAGYTF	TGTGCCAGCAGTTACTCGAACTCCGGGCAGATCGGTGCAGGCTACACCTTC
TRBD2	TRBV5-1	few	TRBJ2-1	CASSLLGDYEQFF	TGCGCCAGCAGCTTGTTAGGGGACTACGAGCAGTTCTTC
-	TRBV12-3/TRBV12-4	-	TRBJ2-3	CASSPPSPPDTQYF	TGTGCCAGCAGTCCCCCAAGCCCCCCAGATACGCAGTATTTT
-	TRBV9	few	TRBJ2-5	CASSVDGGGTQYF	TGTGCCAGCAGCGTAGATGGGGGTGGGACCCAGTACTTC
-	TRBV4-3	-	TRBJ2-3	CASSQDRRAGDTQYF	TGCGCCAGCAGCCAAGATCGCAGGGCCGGAGATACGCAGTATTTT
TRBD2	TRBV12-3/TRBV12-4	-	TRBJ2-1	CASSLQGLADNEQFF	TGTGCCAGCAGTTTACAAGGACTAGCCGACAATGAGCAGTTCTTC
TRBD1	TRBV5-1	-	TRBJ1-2	CASSQDRALGYTF	TGCGCCAGCAGCCAAGACAGGGCTCTTGGCTACACCTTC
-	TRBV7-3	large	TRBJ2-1	CASSLGNEQFF	TGTGCCAGCAGTCTCGGCAATGAGCAGTTCTTC
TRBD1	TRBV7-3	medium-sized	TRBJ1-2	CASSLGGTGVDYGYTF	TGTGCCAGCAGCTTAGGGGGGACAGGGGTTGACTATGGCTACACCTTC